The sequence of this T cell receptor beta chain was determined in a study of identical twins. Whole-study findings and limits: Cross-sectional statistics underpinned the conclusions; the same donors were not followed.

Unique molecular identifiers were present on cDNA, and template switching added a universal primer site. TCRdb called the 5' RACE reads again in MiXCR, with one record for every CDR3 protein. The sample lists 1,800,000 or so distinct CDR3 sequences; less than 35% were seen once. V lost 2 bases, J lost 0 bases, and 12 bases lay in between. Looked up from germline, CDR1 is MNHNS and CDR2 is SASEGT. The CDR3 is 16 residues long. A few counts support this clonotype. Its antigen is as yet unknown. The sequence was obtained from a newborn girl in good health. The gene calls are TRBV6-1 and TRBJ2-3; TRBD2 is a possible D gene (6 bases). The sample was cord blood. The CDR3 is CASSEIGSGSTDTQYF. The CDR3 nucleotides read TGTGCCAGCAGTGAAATCGGTAGCGGAAGCACAGATACGCAGTATTTT.